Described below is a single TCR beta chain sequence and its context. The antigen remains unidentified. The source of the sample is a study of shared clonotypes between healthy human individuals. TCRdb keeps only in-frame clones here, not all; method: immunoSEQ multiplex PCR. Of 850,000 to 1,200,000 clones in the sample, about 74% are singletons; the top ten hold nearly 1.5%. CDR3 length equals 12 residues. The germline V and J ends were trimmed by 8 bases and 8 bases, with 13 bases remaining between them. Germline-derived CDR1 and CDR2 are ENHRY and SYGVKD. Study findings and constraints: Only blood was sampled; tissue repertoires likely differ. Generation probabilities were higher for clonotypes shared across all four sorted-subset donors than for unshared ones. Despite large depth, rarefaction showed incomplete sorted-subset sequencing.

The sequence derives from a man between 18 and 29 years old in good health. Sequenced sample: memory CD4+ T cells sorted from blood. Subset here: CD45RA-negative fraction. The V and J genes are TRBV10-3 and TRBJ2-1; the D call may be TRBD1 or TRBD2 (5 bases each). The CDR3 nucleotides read TGTGCCATCGCCCTTGTGGGGGATGAGCAGTTCTTC. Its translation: CAIALVGDEQFF.